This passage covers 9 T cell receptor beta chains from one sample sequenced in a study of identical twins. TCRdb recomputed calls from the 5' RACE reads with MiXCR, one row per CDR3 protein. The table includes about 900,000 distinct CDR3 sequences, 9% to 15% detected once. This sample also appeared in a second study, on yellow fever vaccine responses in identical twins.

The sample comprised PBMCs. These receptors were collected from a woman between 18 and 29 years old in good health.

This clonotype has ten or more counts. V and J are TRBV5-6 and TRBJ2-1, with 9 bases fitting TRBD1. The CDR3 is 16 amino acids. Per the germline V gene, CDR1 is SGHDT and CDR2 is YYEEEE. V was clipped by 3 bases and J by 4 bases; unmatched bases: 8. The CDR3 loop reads CASSWMTGGRYNEQFF. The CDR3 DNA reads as TGTGCCAGCAGCTGGATGACAGGGGGGCGATACAATGAGCAGTTCTTC.

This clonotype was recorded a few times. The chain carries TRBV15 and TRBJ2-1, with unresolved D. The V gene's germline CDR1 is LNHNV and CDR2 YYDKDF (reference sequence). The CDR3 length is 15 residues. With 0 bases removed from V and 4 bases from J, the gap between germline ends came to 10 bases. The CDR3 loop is CATSRDESSYNEQFF. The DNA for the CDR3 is TGTGCCACCAGCAGAGATGAGAGCTCTTACAATGAGCAGTTCTTC. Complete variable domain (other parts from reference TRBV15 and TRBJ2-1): DAMVIQNPRYQVTQFGKPVTLSCSQTLNHNVMYWYQQKSSQAPKLLFHYYDKDFNNEADTPDNFQSRRPNTSFCFLDIRSPGLGDTAMYLCATSRDESSYNEQFFGPGTRLTVL.

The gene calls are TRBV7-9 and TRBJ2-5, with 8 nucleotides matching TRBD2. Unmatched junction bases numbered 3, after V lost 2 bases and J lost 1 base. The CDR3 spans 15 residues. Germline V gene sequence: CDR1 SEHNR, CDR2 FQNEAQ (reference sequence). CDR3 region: CASSLTSGTQETQYF. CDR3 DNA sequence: TGTGCCAGCAGCTTAACTAGCGGAACCCAAGAGACCCAGTACTTC.

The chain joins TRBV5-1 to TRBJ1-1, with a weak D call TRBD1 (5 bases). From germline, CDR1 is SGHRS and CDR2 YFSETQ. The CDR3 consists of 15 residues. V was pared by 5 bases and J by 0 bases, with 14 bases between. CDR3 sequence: CASRGDSGMNTEAFF. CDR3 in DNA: TGCGCCAGCAGGGGGGATTCGGGAATGAACACTGAAGCTTTCTTT.

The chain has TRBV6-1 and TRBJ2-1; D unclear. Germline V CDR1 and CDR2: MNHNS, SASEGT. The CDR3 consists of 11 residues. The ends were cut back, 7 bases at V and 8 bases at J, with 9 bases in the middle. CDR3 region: CASKTGHEQFF. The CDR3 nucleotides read TGTGCCAGCAAGACTGGACATGAGCAGTTCTTC.

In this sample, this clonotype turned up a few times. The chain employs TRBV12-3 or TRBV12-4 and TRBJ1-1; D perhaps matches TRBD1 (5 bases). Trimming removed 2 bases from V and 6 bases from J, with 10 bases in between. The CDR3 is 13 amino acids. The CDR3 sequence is CASSLYGAAEAFF. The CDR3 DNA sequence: TGTGCCAGCAGTTTATATGGGGCAGCTGAAGCTTTCTTT.

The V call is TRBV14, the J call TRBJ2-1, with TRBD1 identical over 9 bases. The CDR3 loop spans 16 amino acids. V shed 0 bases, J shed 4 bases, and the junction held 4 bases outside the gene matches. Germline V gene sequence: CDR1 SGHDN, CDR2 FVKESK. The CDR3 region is CASSQDPDRGYNEQFF. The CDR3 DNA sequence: TGTGCCAGCAGCCAAGATCCGGACAGGGGTTACAATGAGCAGTTCTTC. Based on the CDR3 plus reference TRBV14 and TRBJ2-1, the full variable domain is EAGVTQFPSHSVIEKGQTVTLRCDPISGHDNLYWYRRVMGKEIKFLLHFVKESKQDESGMPNNRFLAERTGGTYSTLKVQPAELEDSGVYFCASSQDPDRGYNEQFFGPGTRLTVL.

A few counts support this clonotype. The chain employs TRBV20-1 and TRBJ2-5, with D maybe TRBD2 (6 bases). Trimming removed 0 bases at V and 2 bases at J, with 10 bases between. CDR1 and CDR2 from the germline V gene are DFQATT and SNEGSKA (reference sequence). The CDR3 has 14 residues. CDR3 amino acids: CSAREPLAQETQYF. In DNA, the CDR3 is TGCAGTGCTAGAGAGCCCCTAGCGCAAGAGACCCAGTACTTC.

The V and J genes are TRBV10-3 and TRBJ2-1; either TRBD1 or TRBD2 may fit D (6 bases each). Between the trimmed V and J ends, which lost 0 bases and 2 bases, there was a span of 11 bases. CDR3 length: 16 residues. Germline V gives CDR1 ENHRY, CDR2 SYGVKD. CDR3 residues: CAISESNGGTYNEQFF. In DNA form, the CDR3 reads TGTGCCATCAGTGAGTCGAACGGGGGCACCTACAATGAGCAGTTCTTC.